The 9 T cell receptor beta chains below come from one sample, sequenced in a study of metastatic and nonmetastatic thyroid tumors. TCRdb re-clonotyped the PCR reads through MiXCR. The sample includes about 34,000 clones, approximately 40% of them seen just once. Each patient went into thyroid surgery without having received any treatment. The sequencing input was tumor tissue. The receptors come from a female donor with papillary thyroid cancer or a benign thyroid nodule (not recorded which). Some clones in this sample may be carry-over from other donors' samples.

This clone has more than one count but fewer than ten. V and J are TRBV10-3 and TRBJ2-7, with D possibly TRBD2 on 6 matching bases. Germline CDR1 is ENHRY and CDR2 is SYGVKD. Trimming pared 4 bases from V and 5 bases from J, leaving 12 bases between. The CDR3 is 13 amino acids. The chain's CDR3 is CAISVTGADEQYF. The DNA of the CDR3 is TGTGCCATCAGTGTAACGGGAGCCGACGAGCAGTACTTC.

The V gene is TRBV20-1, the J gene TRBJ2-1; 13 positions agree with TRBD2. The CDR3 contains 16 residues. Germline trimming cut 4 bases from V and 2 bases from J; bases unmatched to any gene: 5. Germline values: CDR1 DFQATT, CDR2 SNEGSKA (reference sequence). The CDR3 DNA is TGCAGTGCTATTACGACTAGCGGGGGGACCTACAATGAGCAGTTCTTC. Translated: CSAITTSGGTYNEQFF.

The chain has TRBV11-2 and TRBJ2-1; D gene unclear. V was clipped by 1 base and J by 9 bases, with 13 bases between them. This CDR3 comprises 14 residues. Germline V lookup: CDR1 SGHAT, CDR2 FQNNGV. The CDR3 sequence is CASSLGTRPGEQFF. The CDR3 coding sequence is TGTGCCAGCAGCTTAGGTACCAGACCGGGTGAGCAGTTCTTC. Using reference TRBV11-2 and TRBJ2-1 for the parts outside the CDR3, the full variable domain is EAGVAQSPRYKIIEKRQSVAFWCNPISGHATLYWYQQILGQGPKLLIQFQNNGVVDDSQLPKDRFSAERLKGVDSTLKIQPAKLEDSAVYLCASSLGTRPGEQFFGPGTRLTVL.

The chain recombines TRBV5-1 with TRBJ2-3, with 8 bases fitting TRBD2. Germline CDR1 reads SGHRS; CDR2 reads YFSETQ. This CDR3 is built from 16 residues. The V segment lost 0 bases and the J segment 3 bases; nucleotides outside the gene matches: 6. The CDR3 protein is CASSLGTSGETDTQYF. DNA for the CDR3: TGCGCCAGCAGCTTGGGCACTAGCGGCGAAACAGATACGCAGTATTTT.

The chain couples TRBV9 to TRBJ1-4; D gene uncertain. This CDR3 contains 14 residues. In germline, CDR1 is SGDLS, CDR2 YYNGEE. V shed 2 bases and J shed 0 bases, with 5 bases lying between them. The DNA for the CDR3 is TGTGCCAGCAGCGTCGATGCAACTAATGAAAAACTGTTTTTT. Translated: CASSVDATNEKLFF.

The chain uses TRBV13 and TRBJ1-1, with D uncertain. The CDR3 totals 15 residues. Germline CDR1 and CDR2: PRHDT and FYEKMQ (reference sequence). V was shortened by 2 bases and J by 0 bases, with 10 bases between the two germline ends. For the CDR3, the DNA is TGTGCCAGCAGCTTAAAACAACTCATGAACACTGAAGCTTTCTTT. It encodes CASSLKQLMNTEAFF. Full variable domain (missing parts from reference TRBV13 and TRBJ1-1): AAGVIQSPRHLIKEKRETATLKCYPIPRHDTVYWYQQGPGQDPQFLISFYEKMQSDKGSIPDRFSAQQFSDYHSELNMSSLELGDSALYFCASSLKQLMNTEAFFGQGTRLTVV.

CDR3 bases: TGTGCCAGCAGGGCTAGCGGGGGCCTCTACAATGAGCAGTTCTTC. Translated, it gives CASRASGGLYNEQFF. This chain uses TRBV6-1 with TRBJ2-1, with TRBD2 matching 10 bases. V dropped 6 bases and J dropped 3; count of bases not matched to a gene: 5. CDR3 size: 15 residues. CDR1 MNHNS and CDR2 SASEGT come from the germline V gene.

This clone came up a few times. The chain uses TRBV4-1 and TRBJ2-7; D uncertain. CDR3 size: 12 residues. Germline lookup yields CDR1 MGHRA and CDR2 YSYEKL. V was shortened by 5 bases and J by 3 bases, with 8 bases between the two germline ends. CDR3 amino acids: CASSDTFYEQYF. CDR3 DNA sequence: TGCGCCAGCAGCGATACCTTCTACGAGCAGTACTTC.

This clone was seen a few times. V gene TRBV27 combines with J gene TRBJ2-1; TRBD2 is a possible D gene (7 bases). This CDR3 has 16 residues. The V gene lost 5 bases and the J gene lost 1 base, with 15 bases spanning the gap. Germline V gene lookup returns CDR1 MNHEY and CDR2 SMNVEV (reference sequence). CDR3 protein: CASSGRGEKSYNEQFF. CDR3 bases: TGTGCCAGCAGTGGGAGGGGGGAAAAATCCTACAATGAGCAGTTCTTC.